Presented here are 8 T cell receptor beta chains from one specimen sequenced in a study of CD8+ T cells in alopecia areata (dated 2018 in TCRdb). Library preparation employed the immunoSEQ multiplex PCR assay. To provide template for TCR sequencing, every sample had RNA extracted and reverse transcribed into cDNA. Imported from immuneACCESS, the table was reduced by TCRdb to in-frame sequences with V and J called. These copies leave out some clones; in studies compared against another copy, an unresolved V gene accounts for under half, and the cause of the remainder is not known. The sample contains 150,000 to 200,000 clones, 67% of them found a single time. 10% to 12% of the sample goes to the ten largest clones. Reading the label with the study, this specimen's time point is: baseline before oral tofacitinib. Material: CD8+ T cells sorted from blood, obtained at week 0. The receptors were gathered from a human donor with alopecia areata.

The chain couples TRBV12-5 to TRBJ2-5; 8 bases line up with TRBD2. The V segment lost 2 bases and the J segment 1 base; nucleotides outside the gene matches: 3. This CDR3 is built from 15 residues. The germline gives CDR1 LGHNT, CDR2 FRNRAP. CDR3 loop: CASGLPREGQETQYF. The CDR3 nucleotides read TGTGCTAGTGGTTTGCCACGGGAGGGCCAAGAGACCCAGTACTTC.

CDR3 nucleotides: TGCGCCAGCAGCCAAGTACCCGGGGGGGCCGATGAGCAGTTCTTC. It encodes CASSQVPGGADEQFF. J is TRBJ2-1 and V is TRBV4-1, with 8 bases that match TRBD2. Trimming cost V 1 base and J 8 bases; bases outside gene matches: 7. Per germline, CDR1 MGHRA and CDR2 YSYEKL. This CDR3 is built from 15 residues.

This chain uses TRBV11-2 with TRBJ2-1, with 13 bases aligning to TRBD2. The V gene's germline CDR1 is SGHAT and CDR2 FQNNGV. With V trimmed by 5 bases and J by 5 bases, 3 bases remained unmatched. The CDR3 runs to 15 residues. The CDR3, as DNA: TGTGCCAGCAGCAATACTAGCGGGGGGGACAATGAGCAGTTCTTC. Translated, it gives CASSNTSGGDNEQFF.

V is TRBV13 and J is TRBJ2-5, with a tentative D call TRBD1 (6 bases). The germline V gene encodes CDR1 PRHDT and CDR2 FYEKMQ (reference sequence). CDR3 length: 12 residues. V dropped 5 bases and J dropped 5 bases, with 9 bases sitting between them. The CDR3 loop reads CASSDRRETQYF. In DNA form, the CDR3 reads TGTGCCAGCAGCGACAGGAGGGAGACCCAGTACTTC.

The chain carries TRBV2 and TRBJ2-7; D uncertain. The V gene lost 6 bases and the J gene lost 2 bases, with 8 bases spanning the gap. CDR3 length: 12 residues. Germline lookup yields CDR1 SNHLY and CDR2 FYNNEI. The chain's CDR3 is CASRDGTYEQYF. The DNA for the CDR3 is TGTGCCAGCAGGGACGGCACCTACGAGCAGTACTTC.

V usage is TRBV6-5 and J usage is TRBJ2-5; TRBD1 or TRBD2 may be the D gene (5 bases each). Trimming pared 5 bases from V and 5 bases from J, leaving 18 bases between. The CDR3 runs to 15 residues. Germline loops: CDR1 MNHEY, CDR2 SVGAGI. CDR3 DNA: TGTGCCAGCAGTGCTCGGGGCTACGGGGTGGAGACCCAGTACTTC. It is translated as CASSARGYGVETQYF.

The V call is TRBV2, the J call TRBJ1-2; 10 bases are a match to TRBD1. V shed 10 bases, J shed 3 bases, and the junction held 11 bases outside the gene matches. The CDR3 contains 15 residues. CDR1 SNHLY and CDR2 FYNNEI come from the germline V gene. CDR3 amino acids: CATQETGGRDYGYTF. CDR3 nucleotide sequence: TGTGCCACACAAGAGACAGGGGGCAGGGACTATGGCTACACCTTC.

The chain combines TRBV4-1 with TRBJ1-1, with D hard to call. This CDR3 has 16 amino acids. Looked up from germline, CDR1 is MGHRA and CDR2 is YSYEKL. Trimming stripped 4 bases from V and 0 bases from J, with 15 bases between. In nucleotides, the CDR3 is TGCGCCAGCAGCCTGGAGGGCGCGCACTTGAACACTGAAGCTTTCTTT. It codes for CASSLEGAHLNTEAFF.